These T cell receptor beta chains were read from a single sample in a study of cytomegalovirus exposure and HLA in healthy donors. Clones were sequenced by immunoSEQ multiplex PCR, and TCRdb holds only the in-frame ones, with some missing. The sample carries about 100,000 clones, around four fifths recorded once. Sequencing was carried out using PBMCs. These receptors were obtained from a young man in good health and CMV-seronegative. The conserved cysteine and the conserved F or W are not part of the CDR3 here. The listing skips clone size in some rows; elsewhere it reads once, few, many or a size class.

12	TRBV30	TRBJ1-5	NA	AWSVTSINQPQH
12	TRBV5-4	TRBJ2-7	NA	ASSLGAGANEQY
12	TRBV4-1	TRBJ1-1	few	ASSHPVRDTEAF
13	TRBV27	TRBJ2-1	few	ASSVLTGDNNEQF
13	TRBV27	TRBJ1-5	NA	ASPLWGDRNQPQH
15	TRBV27	TRBJ1-1	NA	ASHSRGPGRWNTEAF
13	TRBV7-9	TRBJ1-1	NA	ASSLTNTGGTEAF
11	TRBV6-5	TRBJ1-2	NA	ASSPGQDYGYT
14	TRBV9	TRBJ2-3	NA	ASSEEDSGNLDTQY
11	TRBV4-3	TRBJ2-7	NA	ASSQVLRGEQY
13	TRBV5-8	TRBJ1-2	NA	ASSYQGEDVYGYT
13	TRBV5-5	TRBJ1-2	NA	ASSYSEGEYYGYT
13	TRBV25-1	NA	NA	ASSLGGRIGYEQY
13	TRBV6-6	TRBJ2-7	NA	ASSPGLAGFYEQY
10	TRBV6-5	TRBJ2-6	NA	ASSSGANVLT
12	TRBV15	TRBJ1-5	few	ATSRNRESQPQH
16	TRBV30	TRBJ2-7	NA	AWRLHRTSGGISYEQY
9	TRBV10-3	TRBJ2-7	few	AITAGEQQY
9	TRBV7-9	TRBJ1-1	NA	ASSFSERAF
12	TRBV30	TRBJ1-2	NA	AWSKGREYYGYT
9	TRBV6-1	TRBJ1-1	NA	ASSFSWAAF
15	TRBV19	TRBJ2-7	NA	ASSAELSGTGYYEQY
14	TRBV25-1	TRBJ2-7	few	ASSESRQGATNEQY
11	TRBV10-3	TRBJ2-3	NA	AIWDRVTDTQY
11	TRBV19	TRBJ1-1	NA	ASSTTRGTEAF
12	TRBV6-6	TRBJ2-7	NA	ASSPDTGIYEQY
10	TRBV18	TRBJ2-2	NA	ASSPLGGELF
12	TRBV18	TRBJ2-5	NA	ASSPTGAQETQY
12	TRBV11-3	TRBJ2-7	NA	ASSLQGRVYEQY
12	TRBV5-1	TRBJ1-1	few	ASSLTQAGTEAF
16	TRBV18	TRBJ1-1	once	ASSPRPGQGARRTEAF
15	TRBV5-1	TRBJ2-3	NA	ASSPRNRLASTDTQY
12	TRBV7-9	TRBJ2-7	NA	ASSARTSPYEQY
14	TRBV4-2	TRBJ2-1	NA	ASSQEAISAYNEQF
11	TRBV7-9	TRBJ1-6	NA	ASSPEEGSPLH
10	TRBV27	TRBJ2-7	NA	ASSIRLGEQY
17	TRBV14	TRBJ2-1	NA	ASSQDRRVGASPYNEQF
12	TRBV6-1	TRBJ1-2	NA	ASARTATLYGYT
11	TRBV14	TRBJ2-4	once	ASSRVSSDIQY
12	TRBV6-5	TRBJ2-7	NA	ASSYSESSYEQY
13	TRBV6-1	TRBJ2-7	NA	ASSEGGGPFNEQY
11	TRBV7-2	TRBJ2-7	once	ASSPRTGYEQY
12	TRBV9	TRBJ2-7	NA	ASSVAGQGSEQY
12	TRBV30	TRBJ2-7	NA	AWSVLGRADEQY
14	TRBV2	TRBJ2-1	NA	ASSDLAGDSYNEQF
10	TRBV19	TRBJ2-3	NA	ASSNRGDTQY
12	TRBV7-2	TRBJ2-1	few	ASSLEPGANEQF
14	TRBV15	TRBJ1-4	NA	ATSRDRVQVGEKLF